This TCR beta chain was sequenced in a study of OX40 agonist ivuxolimab in advanced cancers. Study overall: Patient treatment consisted of intravenous ivuxolimab administration every 2 weeks at 0.01 to 10 mg/kg. Broader study findings: By week 6 at 0.1 to 3.0 mg/kg, blood CD4+ and CD8+ T cells had expanded clonally. In CD8+ T cells, expanded clones were on average more numerous than in CD4+.

Libraries were prepared by immunoSEQ multiplex PCR; TCRdb keeps only in-frame clonotypes and omits some of them. This table holds approximately 76,000 clones, around nine tenths found once. Germline assignment: CDR1 MDHEN and CDR2 SYDVKM. V was pared by 7 bases and J by 2 bases, with 15 bases between. This CDR3 has 15 residues. Details on this clone: The antigen is unknown.

The sampling schedule covered blood at baseline, cycle 4 day 1, and cycle 7 day 1. The source is an adult with an advanced solid tumor such as melanoma, head and neck, liver or kidney cancer. This chain links TRBV28 with TRBJ1-5; no reliable D call. Sequences were derived from CD4+ or CD8+ T cells sorted from blood, sampled in a trial of the OX40 agonist ivuxolimab. The CDR3 sequence: CASTAGRAGNQPQHF. CDR3 DNA sequence: TGTGCCAGCACCGCCGGTAGGGCTGGCAATCAGCCCCAGCATTTT.